This section outlines one T cell receptor (beta chain) sequence together with its context. The target antigen is unknown. Both 60 Vbeta primers and 13 Jbeta primers went into the PCR. Per the original methods: Around 9.9 million shared chains were among the 60 million to 80 million unique TCR beta chains that a later analysis counted. Measured with immunoSEQ multiplex PCR; TCRdb has only the in-frame clones, and not every one. The V and J calls and clone size come from that table; D and trimming were worked out from the DNA. The sample has about 57,000 clones; about 84% are singletons. The sample originates from a study of cytomegalovirus exposure and HLA in healthy donors. Regarding the study as a whole: In a later analysis, parvovirus B19, influenza, CMV and Epstein-Barr virus appeared linked to several top co-occurrence clusters. Upon later analysis, HLA-associated TCR beta chains proved more clonally expanded than other, equally common chains. Exclusion applied to some V segments, including TRBV6-2 and TRBV6-3, as they were indistinguishable.

The junction had 14 bases not matched to a gene; V was cut back by 4 bases and J by 5 bases. CDR3 length: 17 residues. From germline, CDR1 is MNHEY and CDR2 SMNVEV (reference sequence). The origin of this receptor is a male donor in good health and CMV-seronegative. Sequenced: PBMCs. This rearrangement joins TRBV27 to TRBJ2-7; 10 nucleotides agree with TRBD1. The CDR3, as DNA: TGTGCCAGCAGTTCGGCCTTCCGGGACAGGGGTTGGAACGAGCAGTACTTC. Protein: CASSSAFRDRGWNEQYF.